Listed here are 14 T cell receptor beta chains from one sample, sequenced in a study of blood T cell repertoires in COVID-19. Repertoires were generated with immunoSEQ multiplex PCR, while TCRdb's copy carries only in-frame clones and drops some. The profile shows about 260,000 clones, about four fifths of them singletons. Material for sequencing was peripheral blood. These receptors were collected from a woman aged 45-59 years who had recovered from COVID-19.

V gene TRBV28 combines with J gene TRBJ2-1, with 12 bases matching TRBD2. The junction had 8 bases not matched to a gene; V was cut back by 5 bases and J by 12 bases. CDR1 and CDR2 (germline): MDHEN, SYDVKM. The CDR3 consists of 14 residues. CDR3 sequence: CASSRRLAGVGQFF. The CDR3 bases are TGTGCCAGCAGTCGGCGACTAGCGGGAGTTGGGCAGTTCTTC.

V usage is TRBV6-5 and J usage is TRBJ1-5, with TRBD1 matching 11 bases. The length of the CDR3 is 14 residues. The ends lost 8 bases at V and 1 base at J; junction bases unmatched: 1. Germline V CDR1 and CDR2: MNHEY, SVGAGI. DNA of the CDR3: TGTGCCAGCGGGGACAGGGGGAGCAATCAGCCCCAGCATTTT. It translates to CASGDRGSNQPQHF.

The gene calls are TRBV27 and TRBJ1-5; D call uncertain. The ends were cut back, 5 bases at V and 7 bases at J, with 12 bases in the middle. The CDR3 runs to 13 residues. CDR1 is MNHEY, CDR2 SMNVEV, per germline (reference sequence). The CDR3 DNA follows: TGTGCCAGCAGTCCGAACCGGGGACAGCCCCAGCATTTT. It specifies CASSPNRGQPQHF.

This rearrangement joins TRBV7-2 to TRBJ2-6; D unresolved. Germline lookup yields CDR1 SGHTA and CDR2 FQGNSA. V lost 3 bases to trimming and J lost 0 bases, with 6 bases between them. The CDR3 runs 15 residues. The CDR3 nucleotides are TGTGCCAGCAGCTTTCGGTCCTCTGGGGCCAACGTCCTGACTTTC. Its protein product is CASSFRSSGANVLTF.

V usage is TRBV18 and J usage is TRBJ1-6; 8 nucleotides line up with TRBD1. V lost 3 bases to trimming and J lost 8 bases; unmatched junction nucleotides: 6. The V gene's germline CDR1 is KGHSH and CDR2 LQKENI. The CDR3 is 15 amino acids. CDR3 sequence (DNA): TGTGCCAGCTCACCGATTACAGGGGGGGATTCACCCCTCCACTTT. It yields the protein CASSPITGGDSPLHF.

J is TRBJ1-4 and V is TRBV5-1; 8 bases line up with TRBD1. Germline V gives CDR1 SGHRS, CDR2 YFSETQ. The CDR3 covers 19 residues. Germline trimming cut 3 bases from V and 7 bases from J; bases unmatched to any gene: 20. CDR3 in DNA: TGCGCCAGCAGCTATCACTCCGGGACAGGAACATCTGCGCTTGAAAAACTGTTTTTT. It codes for CASSYHSGTGTSALEKLFF.

The chain joins TRBV7-2 to TRBJ1-2; TRBD1 matches 8 bases. Trimming took 5 bases from V and 2 from J; bases not matched to a gene: 7. Germline CDR1 and CDR2: SGHTA and FQGNSA. The CDR3 has 15 amino acids. In DNA, the CDR3 is TGTGCCAGCAGCCAAGGACAGGGTCGGAACTATGGCTACACCTTC. Protein: CASSQGQGRNYGYTF.

This clone was seen a few times. This sequence joins TRBV19 and TRBJ2-7, with a tentative D call TRBD1 (6 bases). The CDR3 has 13 residues. Trimming took 3 bases from V and 3 from J, leaving 9 bases between them. Germline V gene lookup returns CDR1 LNHDA and CDR2 SQIVND (reference sequence). The CDR3 region is CASSIKQGYEQYF. The CDR3 nucleotides read TGTGCCAGTAGTATCAAACAGGGCTACGAGCAGTACTTC.

The rearrangement uses TRBV6-2 or TRBV6-3 and TRBJ2-7; tentative D call: TRBD2 (5 bases). V lost 0 bases, J lost 6 bases, and 6 bases lay in between. The CDR3 is 12 amino acids. Per germline, CDR1 MNHEY and CDR2 SVGEGT. CDR3 sequence: CASSYSSGEQYF. As DNA, the CDR3 is TGTGCCAGCAGTTACTCGAGCGGCGAGCAGTACTTC.

V gene TRBV30 combines with J gene TRBJ1-1, with TRBD1 matching over 7 bases. Trimming cost V 2 bases and J 1 base; bases outside gene matches: 1. CDR3 length equals 13 residues. Germline CDR1 is GTSNPN and CDR2 is SVGIG (reference sequence). In nucleotides, the CDR3 is TGTGCCTGGAGTAGACAGGGGAACACTGAAGCTTTCTTT. This sequence encodes CAWSRQGNTEAFF.

The CDR3 coding sequence is TGTGCCAGCAGCCAAGACCAGGTACCCTCGGATGAGCAGTTCTTC. It is translated as CASSQDQVPSDEQFF. The chain carries TRBV4-2 and TRBJ2-1; D ambiguous. The CDR3 runs to 15 residues. V was shortened by 0 bases and J by 8 bases, with 14 bases between the two germline ends. Germline loops: CDR1 LGHNA, CDR2 YNFKEQ.

The gene calls are TRBV6-2 or TRBV6-3 and TRBJ2-1; 11 nucleotides align to TRBD2. V was clipped by 6 bases and J by 5 bases; unmatched bases: 9. This CDR3 has 16 amino acids. Germline-derived CDR1 and CDR2 are MNHEY and SVGEGT. The CDR3 nucleotides read TGTGCCAGCAGCGACCGTAGCGGGGGGGCCCACAATGAGCAGTTCTTC. Amino acids: CASSDRSGGAHNEQFF.

The chain links TRBV30 to TRBJ2-1; D gene ambiguous. Looked up from germline, CDR1 is GTSNPN and CDR2 is SVGIG (reference sequence). Trimming removed 0 bases from V and 6 bases from J, with 6 bases in between. This CDR3 is 12 amino acids long. In nucleotides, the CDR3 is TGTGCCTGGAGTGTAACCAGCAATGAGCAGTTCTTC. The encoded protein is CAWSVTSNEQFF.

This clone appeared once. The CDR3 spells CASQAGGSGNTIYF. CDR3 DNA: TGTGCCTCCCAGGCGGGAGGCTCTGGAAACACCATATATTTT. The chain uses TRBV10-3 and TRBJ1-3, with unresolved D. The CDR3 runs to 14 residues. V was pared by 11 bases and J by 0 bases, with 14 bases between. In germline, CDR1 is ENHRY, CDR2 SYGVKD.